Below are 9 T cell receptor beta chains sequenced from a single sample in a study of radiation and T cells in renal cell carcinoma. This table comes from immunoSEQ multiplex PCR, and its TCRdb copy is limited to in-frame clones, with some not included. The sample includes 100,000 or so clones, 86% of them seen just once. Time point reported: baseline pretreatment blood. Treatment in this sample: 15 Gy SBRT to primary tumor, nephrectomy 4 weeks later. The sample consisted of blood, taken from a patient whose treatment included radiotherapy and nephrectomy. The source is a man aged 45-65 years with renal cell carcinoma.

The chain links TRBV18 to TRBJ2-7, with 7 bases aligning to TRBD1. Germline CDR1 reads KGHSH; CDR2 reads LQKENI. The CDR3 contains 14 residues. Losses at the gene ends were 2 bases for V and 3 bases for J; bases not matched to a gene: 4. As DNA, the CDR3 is TGTGCCAGCTCACCAGCAGGGGGTAACTACGAGCAGTACTTC. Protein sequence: CASSPAGGNYEQYF.

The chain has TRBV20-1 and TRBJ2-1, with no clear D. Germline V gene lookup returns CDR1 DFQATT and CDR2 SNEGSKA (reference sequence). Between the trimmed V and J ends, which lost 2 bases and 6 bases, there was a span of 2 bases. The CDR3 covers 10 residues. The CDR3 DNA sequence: TGCAGTGCTAGACTCAATGAGCAGTTCTTC. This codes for CSARLNEQFF.

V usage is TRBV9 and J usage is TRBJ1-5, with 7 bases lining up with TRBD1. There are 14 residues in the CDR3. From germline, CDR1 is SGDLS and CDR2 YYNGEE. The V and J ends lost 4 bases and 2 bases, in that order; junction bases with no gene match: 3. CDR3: CASSPGQGNQPQHF. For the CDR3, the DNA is TGTGCCAGCAGCCCAGGACAGGGCAATCAGCCCCAGCATTTT.

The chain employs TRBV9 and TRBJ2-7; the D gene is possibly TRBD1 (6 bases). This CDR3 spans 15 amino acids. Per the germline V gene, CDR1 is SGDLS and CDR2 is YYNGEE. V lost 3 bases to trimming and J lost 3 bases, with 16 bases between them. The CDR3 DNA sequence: TGTGCCAGCAGCGCCTCGGGCAGGGGTATCTACGAGCAGTACTTC. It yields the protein CASSASGRGIYEQYF. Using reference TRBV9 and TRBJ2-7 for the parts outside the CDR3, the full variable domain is DSGVTQTPKHLITATGQRVTLRCSPRSGDLSVYWYQQSLDQGLQFLIQYYNGEERAKGNILERFSAQQFPDLHSELNLSSLELGDSALYFCASSASGRGIYEQYFGPGTRLTVT.

The CDR3 is CASSQDPDTTYNEQFF. As DNA, the CDR3 is TGCGCCAGCAGCCAAGATCCAGATACAACCTACAATGAGCAGTTCTTC. This sequence joins TRBV4-3 and TRBJ2-1; D is undetermined. With 0 bases removed from V and 2 bases from J, the gap between germline ends came to 11 bases. The germline CDR1 and CDR2 sequences are LGHNA and YSLEER. The CDR3 sequence is 16 residues long.

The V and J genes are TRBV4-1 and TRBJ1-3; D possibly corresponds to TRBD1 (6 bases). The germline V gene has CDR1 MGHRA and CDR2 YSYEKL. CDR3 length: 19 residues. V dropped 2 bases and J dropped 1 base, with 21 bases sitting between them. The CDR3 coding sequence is TGCGCCAGCAGCCAATTTCCGGGCTCAGGGGATGGGTCTGGAAACACCATATATTTT. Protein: CASSQFPGSGDGSGNTIYF.

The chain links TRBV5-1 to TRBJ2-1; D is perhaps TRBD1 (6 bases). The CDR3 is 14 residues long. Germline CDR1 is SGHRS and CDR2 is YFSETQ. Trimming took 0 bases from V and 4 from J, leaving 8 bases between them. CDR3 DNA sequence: TGCGCCAGCAGCTTGGCTACAGGGTACAATGAGCAGTTCTTC. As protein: CASSLATGYNEQFF.

For the CDR3, the DNA is TGCGCCAGCAGCTCGGGACAGGGGGACAATCAGCCCCAGCATTTT. Encoded protein: CASSSGQGDNQPQHF. V usage is TRBV4-3 and J usage is TRBJ1-5, with 11 bases matching TRBD1. CDR3 size: 15 residues. Trimming at V came to 5 bases and at J to 3 bases, leaving 3 bases not matched to a gene. Germline V gives CDR1 LGHNA, CDR2 YSLEER.

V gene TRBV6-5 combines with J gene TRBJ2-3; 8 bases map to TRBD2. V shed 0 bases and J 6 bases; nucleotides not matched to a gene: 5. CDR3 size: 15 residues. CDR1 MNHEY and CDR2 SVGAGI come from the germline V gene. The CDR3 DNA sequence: TGTGCCAGCAGTTACTCACGGGGGGGGCTTGATACGCAGTATTTT. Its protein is CASSYSRGGLDTQYF.